One T cell receptor beta chain is described in this entry. Time point denoted: pretreatment peripheral blood. The data are from a study of PD-L1 blockade in urothelial cancer. CDR3 length: 14 residues. CDR1 and CDR2 from the germline V gene are SGHTA and FQGNSA. V was trimmed by 4 bases and J by 6 bases, leaving 15 bases between them. Libraries were prepared by immunoSEQ multiplex PCR; TCRdb keeps only in-frame clonotypes and omits some of them. The sample includes 50,000 to 55,000 clones, approximately 72% of them seen just once. The TCR sequence derives from a man between 65 and 85 years old with urothelial cancer. This sequence joins TRBV7-2 and TRBJ1-1; tentatively, D is TRBD1 (5 bases). The material was PBMCs, obtained around atezolizumab (anti-PD-L1) treatment. In nucleotides, the CDR3 is TGTGCCAGCAGCTCAGGGACTCCGAGGGCTGAAGCTTTCTTT. Encoded protein: CASSSGTPRAEAFF. Using reference TRBV7-2 and TRBJ1-1 for the parts outside the CDR3, the full variable domain is GAGVSQSPSNKVTEKGKDVELRCDPISGHTALYWYRQSLGQGLEFLIYFQGNSAPDKSGLPSDRFSAERTGGSVSTLTIQRTQQEDSAVYLCASSSGTPRAEAFFGQGTRLTVV.